These 6 T cell receptor beta chains were all obtained from the same sample, sequenced in a study of OX40 agonist ivuxolimab in advanced cancers. Sequenced by immunoSEQ multiplex PCR; TCRdb stores in-frame clones only, minus some. The sample holds 21,000 or so clones, around 83% seen once. The sequencing here drew on CD4+ or CD8+ T cells sorted from blood, taken in a trial of the OX40 agonist ivuxolimab. Every receptor here comes from an adult with an advanced solid tumor such as melanoma, head and neck, liver or kidney cancer.

This sequence joins TRBV28 and TRBJ1-5; maybe TRBD1 (6 bases). From germline, CDR1 is MDHEN and CDR2 SYDVKM. V shed 3 bases and J shed 2 bases, with 14 bases lying between them. The CDR3 spans 16 residues. In nucleotides, the CDR3 is TGTGCCAGCAGTTTGGGGGGGGCGATGGGCAATCAGCCCCAGCATTTT. This sequence encodes CASSLGGAMGNQPQHF.

V is TRBV10-3 and J is TRBJ2-5, with a weak D call TRBD2 (7 bases). Trimming removed 6 bases from V and 1 base from J, with 18 bases in between. Germline CDR1 is ENHRY and CDR2 is SYGVKD. The CDR3 totals 16 residues. The CDR3 DNA reads as TGTGCCATCAGCCCGAGGGGGGGAGTCCCCCAAGAGACCCAGTACTTC. Protein product: CAISPRGGVPQETQYF.

V gene TRBV7-6 combines with J gene TRBJ1-3; D unresolved. The CDR3 contains 11 residues. Germline V gene lookup returns CDR1 SGHVS and CDR2 FNYEAQ. Trimming took off 4 bases at V and 3 bases at J, with 1 base between the two ends. The CDR3: CASSYGNTIYF. The CDR3 DNA reads as TGTGCCAGCAGCTATGGAAACACCATATATTTT.

The rearrangement joins TRBV19 to TRBJ2-5; D gene uncertain. The V end was cut by 2 bases, the J end by 2 bases, with 6 bases between. Germline V gives CDR1 LNHDA, CDR2 SQIVND (reference sequence). The length of the CDR3 is 13 residues. CDR3 sequence (DNA): TGTGCCAGTAGTATAATTCTACAAGAGACCCAGTACTTC. Translation gives CASSIILQETQYF.

CDR3 sequence (DNA): TGTGCCAGCAGTCCACGGATATCCCCCTACGAGCAGTACTTC. The encoded protein is CASSPRISPYEQYF. The chain joins TRBV28 to TRBJ2-7; D is undetermined. Germline lookup yields CDR1 MDHEN and CDR2 SYDVKM. The CDR3 loop spans 14 amino acids. V lost 5 bases and J 2 bases, leaving 13 bases between the germline ends.

V is TRBV19 and J is TRBJ1-5, with D possibly TRBD1 on 5 matching bases. V gave up 9 bases and J gave up 3 bases, with 9 bases separating them. The CDR3 runs 12 residues. Germline CDR1 reads LNHDA; CDR2 reads SQIVND (reference sequence). DNA of the CDR3: TGTGCCAGCAGACAGCCCAATCAGCCCCAGCATTTT. Translated: CASRQPNQPQHF.